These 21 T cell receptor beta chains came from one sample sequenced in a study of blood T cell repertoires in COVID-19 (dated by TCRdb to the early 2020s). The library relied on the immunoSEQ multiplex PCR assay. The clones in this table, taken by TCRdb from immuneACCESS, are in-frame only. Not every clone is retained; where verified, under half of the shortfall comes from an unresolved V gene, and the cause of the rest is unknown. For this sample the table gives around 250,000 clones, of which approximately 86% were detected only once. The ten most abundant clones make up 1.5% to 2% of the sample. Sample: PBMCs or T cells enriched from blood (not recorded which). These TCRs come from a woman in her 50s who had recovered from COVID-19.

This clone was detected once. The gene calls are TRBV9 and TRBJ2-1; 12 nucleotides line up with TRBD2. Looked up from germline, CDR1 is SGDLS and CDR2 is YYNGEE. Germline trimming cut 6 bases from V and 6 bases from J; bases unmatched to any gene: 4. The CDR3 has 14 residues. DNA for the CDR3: TGTGCCAGCACCCCGACTAGCGGGAGCAATGAGCAGTTCTTC. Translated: CASTPTSGSNEQFF.

The CDR3 spells CASSTSGITDTQYF. In nucleotides, the CDR3 is TGCGCCAGCAGTACTAGCGGGATAACAGATACGCAGTATTTT. V usage is TRBV5-1 and J usage is TRBJ2-3; TRBD2 matches 10 bases. Trimming at V came to 5 bases and at J to 3 bases, leaving 3 bases not matched to a gene. CDR3 length: 14 residues. Germline CDR1 is SGHRS and CDR2 is YFSETQ.

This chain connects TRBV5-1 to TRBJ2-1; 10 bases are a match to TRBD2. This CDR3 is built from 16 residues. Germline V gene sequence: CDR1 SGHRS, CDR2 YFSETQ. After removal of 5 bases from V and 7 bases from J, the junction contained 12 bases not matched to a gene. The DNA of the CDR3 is TGCGCCAGCAGACCTTCTCCGGGACTAGCGATTAATGAGCAGTTCTTC. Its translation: CASRPSPGLAINEQFF.

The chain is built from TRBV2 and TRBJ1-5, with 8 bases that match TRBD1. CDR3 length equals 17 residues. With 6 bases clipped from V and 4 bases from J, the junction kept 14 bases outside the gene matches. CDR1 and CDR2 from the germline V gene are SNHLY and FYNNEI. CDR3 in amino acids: CASRAKLLRDRNQPQHF. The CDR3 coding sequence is TGTGCCAGCAGAGCGAAACTCCTCCGGGACAGGAATCAGCCCCAGCATTTT.

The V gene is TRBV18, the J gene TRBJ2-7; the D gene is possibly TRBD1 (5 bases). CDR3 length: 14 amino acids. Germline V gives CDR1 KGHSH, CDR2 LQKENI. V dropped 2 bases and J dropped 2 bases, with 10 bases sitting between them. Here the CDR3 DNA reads TGTGCCAGCTCACCAGACAGCAGGGCCTACGAGCAGTACTTC. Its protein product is CASSPDSRAYEQYF. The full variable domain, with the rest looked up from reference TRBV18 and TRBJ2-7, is NAGVMQNPRHLVRRRGQEARLRCSPMKGHSHVYWYRQLPEEGLKFMVYLQKENIIDESGMPKERFSAEFPKEGPSILRIQQVVRGDSAAYFCASSPDSRAYEQYFGPGTRLTVT.

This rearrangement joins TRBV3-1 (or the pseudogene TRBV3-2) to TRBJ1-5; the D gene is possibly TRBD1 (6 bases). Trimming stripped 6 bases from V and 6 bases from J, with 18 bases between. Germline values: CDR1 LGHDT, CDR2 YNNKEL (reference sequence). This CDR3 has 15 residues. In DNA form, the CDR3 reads TGTGCCAGCAGTCCGACAAACAGGGTATCTCAGCCCCAGCATTTT. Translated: CASSPTNRVSQPQHF.

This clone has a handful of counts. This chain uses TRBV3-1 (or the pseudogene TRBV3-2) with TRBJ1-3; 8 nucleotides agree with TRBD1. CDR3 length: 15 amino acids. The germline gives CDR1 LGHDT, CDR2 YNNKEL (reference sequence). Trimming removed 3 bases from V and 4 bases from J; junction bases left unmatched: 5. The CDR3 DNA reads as TGTGCCAGCAGCCACGGACAGGGTGGCGGAAACACCATATATTTT. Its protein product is CASSHGQGGGNTIYF.

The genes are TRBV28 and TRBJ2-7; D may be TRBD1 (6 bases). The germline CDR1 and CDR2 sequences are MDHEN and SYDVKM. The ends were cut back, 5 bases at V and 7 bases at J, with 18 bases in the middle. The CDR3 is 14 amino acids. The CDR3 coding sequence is TGTGCCAGCAGTGGGTACAGGGATCGCAGGGAGCAGTACTTC. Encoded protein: CASSGYRDRREQYF.

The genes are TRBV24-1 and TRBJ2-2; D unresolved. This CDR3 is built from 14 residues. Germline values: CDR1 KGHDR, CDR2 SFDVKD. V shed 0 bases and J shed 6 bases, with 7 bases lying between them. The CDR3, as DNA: TGTGCCACCAGTGATTTGCCGGTCGCCGGGGAGCTGTTTTTT. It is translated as CATSDLPVAGELFF.

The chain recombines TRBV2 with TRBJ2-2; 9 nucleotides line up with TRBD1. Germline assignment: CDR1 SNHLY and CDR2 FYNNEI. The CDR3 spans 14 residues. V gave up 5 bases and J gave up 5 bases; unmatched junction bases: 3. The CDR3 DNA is TGTGCCAGCAGTTCGACAGGGGGAACCGGGGAGCTGTTTTTT. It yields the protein CASSSTGGTGELFF.

This CDR3 reads CASSPTPYGEQFF. DNA of the CDR3: TGTGCCAGCAGCCCCACCCCGTACGGTGAGCAGTTCTTC. This sequence joins TRBV9 and TRBJ2-1; D is uncertain. Trimming took off 4 bases at V and 9 bases at J, with 14 bases between the two ends. This CDR3 comprises 13 residues. Germline V gene sequence: CDR1 SGDLS, CDR2 YYNGEE.

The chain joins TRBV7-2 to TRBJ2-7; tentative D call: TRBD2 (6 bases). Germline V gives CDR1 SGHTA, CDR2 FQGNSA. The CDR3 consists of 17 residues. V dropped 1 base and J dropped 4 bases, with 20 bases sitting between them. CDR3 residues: CASSLDSLGTAFYEQYF. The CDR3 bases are TGTGCCAGCAGCTTAGATTCTCTCGGGACTGCTTTTTACGAGCAGTACTTC.

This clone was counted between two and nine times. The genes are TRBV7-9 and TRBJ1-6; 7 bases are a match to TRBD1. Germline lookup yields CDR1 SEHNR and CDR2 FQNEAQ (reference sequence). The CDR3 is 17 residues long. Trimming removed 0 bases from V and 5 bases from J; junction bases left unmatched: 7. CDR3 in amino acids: CASSLAGQRTDNSPLHF. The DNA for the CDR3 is TGTGCCAGCAGCTTAGCGGGACAGCGAACCGATAATTCACCCCTCCACTTT.

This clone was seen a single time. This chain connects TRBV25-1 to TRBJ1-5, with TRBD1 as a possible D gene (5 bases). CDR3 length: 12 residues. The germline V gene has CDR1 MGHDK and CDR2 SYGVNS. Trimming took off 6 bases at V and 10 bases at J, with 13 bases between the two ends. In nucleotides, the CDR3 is TGTGCCAGCAGACGAGGGGAGGGACCCCAGCATTTT. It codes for CASRRGEGPQHF. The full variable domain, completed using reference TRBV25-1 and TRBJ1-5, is EADIYQTPRYLVIGTGKKITLECSQTMGHDKMYWYQQDPGMELHLIHYSYGVNSTEKGDLSSESTVSRIRTEHFPLTLESARPSHTSQYLCASRRGEGPQHFGDGTRLSIL.

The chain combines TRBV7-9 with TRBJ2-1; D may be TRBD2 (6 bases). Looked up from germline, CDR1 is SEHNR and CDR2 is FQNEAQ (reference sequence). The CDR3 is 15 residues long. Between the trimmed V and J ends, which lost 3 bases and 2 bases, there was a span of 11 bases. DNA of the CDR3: TGTGCCAGCAGCTTTGGCGGGATAGCCTACAATGAGCAGTTCTTC. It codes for CASSFGGIAYNEQFF.

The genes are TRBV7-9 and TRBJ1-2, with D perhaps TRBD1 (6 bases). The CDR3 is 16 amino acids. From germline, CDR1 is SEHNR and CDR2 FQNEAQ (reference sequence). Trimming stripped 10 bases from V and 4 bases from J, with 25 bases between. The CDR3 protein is CATSLSAGTSGYGYTF. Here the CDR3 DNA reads TGTGCCACCTCCCTGTCTGCCGGGACATCCGGCTATGGCTACACCTTC.

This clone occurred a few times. CDR3 DNA: TGCGCCAGCAGCCCCACGGGGGGAGGCCCTGGCTACACCTTC. Protein sequence: CASSPTGGGPGYTF. The chain joins TRBV5-1 to TRBJ1-2, with D maybe TRBD1 (5 bases). The V gene's germline CDR1 is SGHRS and CDR2 YFSETQ. Trimming took 4 bases from V and 7 from J, leaving 17 bases between them. This CDR3 contains 14 residues. The full variable domain, its missing parts supplied by reference TRBV5-1 and TRBJ1-2, is KAGVTQTPRYLIKTRGQQVTLSCSPISGHRSVSWYQQTPGQGLQFLFEYFSETQRNKGNFPGRFSGRQFSNSRSEMNVSTLELGDSALYLCASSPTGGGPGYTFGSGTRLTVV.

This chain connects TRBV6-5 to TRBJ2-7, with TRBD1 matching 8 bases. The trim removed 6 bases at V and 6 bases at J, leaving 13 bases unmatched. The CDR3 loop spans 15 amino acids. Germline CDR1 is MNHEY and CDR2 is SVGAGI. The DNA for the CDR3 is TGTGCCAGCAGCCCGGACAGGGACGAAGGAGTCGAGCAGTACTTC. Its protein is CASSPDRDEGVEQYF.

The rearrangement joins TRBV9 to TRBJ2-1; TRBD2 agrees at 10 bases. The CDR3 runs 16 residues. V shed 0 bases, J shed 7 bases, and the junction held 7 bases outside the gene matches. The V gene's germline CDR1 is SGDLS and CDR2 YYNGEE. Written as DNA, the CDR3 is TGTGCCAGCAGCGTAGTCGCCTTAGCGGGAGGTAATGAGCAGTTCTTC. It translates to CASSVVALAGGNEQFF. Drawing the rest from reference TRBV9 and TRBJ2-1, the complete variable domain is DSGVTQTPKHLITATGQRVTLRCSPRSGDLSVYWYQQSLDQGLQFLIQYYNGEERAKGNILERFSAQQFPDLHSELNLSSLELGDSALYFCASSVVALAGGNEQFFGPGTRLTVL.

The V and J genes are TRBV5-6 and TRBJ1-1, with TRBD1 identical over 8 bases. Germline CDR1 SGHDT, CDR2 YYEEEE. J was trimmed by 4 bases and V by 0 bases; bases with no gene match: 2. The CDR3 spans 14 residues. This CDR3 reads CASSLVQGGTEAFF. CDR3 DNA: TGTGCCAGCAGCTTGGTACAGGGGGGCACTGAAGCTTTCTTT.

The DNA of the CDR3 is TGTGCCAGCAGCTTCACAGGGGAGGTGACGCAGTATTTT. Translated, it gives CASSFTGEVTQYF. V is TRBV7-3 and J is TRBJ2-3, with a weak D call TRBD1 (7 bases). Germline V gives CDR1 SGHTA, CDR2 FQGTGA. The V and J ends lost 3 bases and 9 bases respectively, with 13 bases between them. This CDR3 contains 13 residues. The whole variable domain, filled in from reference TRBV7-3 and TRBJ2-3, reads GAGVSQTPSNKVTEKGKYVELRCDPISGHTALYWYRQSLGQGPEFLIYFQGTGAADDSGLPNDRFFAVRPEGSVSTLKIQRTERGDSAVYLCASSFTGEVTQYFGPGTRLTVL.